This entry describes one T cell receptor (beta chain). With V trimmed by 3 bases and J by 3 bases, 5 bases remained unmatched. Germline CDR1 reads SQVTM; CDR2 reads ANQGSEA. CDR3 length: 13 residues. The sample comes from a study of blood T cell repertoires in COVID-19. As for the study in general: The origin of the acute and convalescent COVID-19 samples was the United States, Italy and Spain. PBMCs, B-cell-depleted T cells, or T cells provided the cDNA or gDNA that made up the material.

Authors' methods: Nucleated cell number was recorded as an estimate derived from reference gene primer amplification. Repertoires were generated with immunoSEQ multiplex PCR, while TCRdb's copy carries only in-frame clones and drops some. For V, J and clone size, that table is used; D and trimming come from the DNA. This sample carries a few hundred thousand clones, about 83% of them seen once, and the ten largest clones take 1.5% to 1.9%. The sample taken for sequencing was peripheral blood. The TCR was taken from a woman in her thirties or forties who had recovered from COVID-19. This sequence joins TRBV29-1 and TRBJ2-7; 7 nucleotides match TRBD2. CDR3 in DNA: TGCAGCGTTGACGGCGGGGGAGACTACGAGCAGTACTTC. Translation gives CSVDGGGDYEQYF.